These 22 T cell receptor beta chains originate from one sample sequenced in a study of tumor-infiltrating lymphocytes in localized non-small cell lung cancer. TCRdb keeps only in-frame clones here, not all; method: immunoSEQ multiplex PCR. The table has around 25,000 clones, roughly two thirds seen once; the top ten hold under 6.5%. Sequencing was done on a sample of lung tumor tissue. These receptors all come from a human donor with non-small cell lung cancer.

The chain employs TRBV5-1 and TRBJ1-1; TRBD1 might be the D (5 bases). V gave up 6 bases and J gave up 2 bases, with 11 bases separating them. CDR1 is SGHRS and CDR2 is YFSETQ in the germline V gene. This CDR3 region has 13 residues. The DNA of the CDR3 is TGCGCCAGCACCAGGGACGCAAACACTGAAGCTTTCTTT. Protein product: CASTRDANTEAFF.

The V gene is TRBV27, the J gene TRBJ2-7; 14 bases line up with TRBD2. Germline-derived CDR1 and CDR2 are MNHEY and SMNVEV (reference sequence). V shed 8 bases, J shed 4 bases, and the junction held 4 bases outside the gene matches. This CDR3 spans 14 amino acids. The CDR3 sequence is CASAGLAGVYEQYF. DNA for the CDR3: TGTGCCAGCGCGGGACTAGCGGGAGTATACGAGCAGTACTTC.

This chain links TRBV5-1 with TRBJ2-7; 9 nucleotides agree with TRBD1. Looked up from germline, CDR1 is SGHRS and CDR2 is YFSETQ. The CDR3 totals 17 residues. V was clipped by 4 bases and J by 2 bases; unmatched bases: 13. CDR3 region: CASSPTPGQGWPYEQYF. The CDR3 coding sequence is TGCGCCAGCAGCCCCACGCCGGGACAGGGTTGGCCCTACGAGCAGTACTTC.

In its sample, this clone was seen once. The chain employs TRBV7-8 and TRBJ2-7; 7 positions agree with TRBD2. The length of the CDR3 is 16 residues. Germline-derived CDR1 and CDR2 are SGHVS and FQNEAQ. V was clipped by 0 bases and J by 0 bases; unmatched bases: 5. CDR3 sequence reads: CASSLAVASGSYEQYF. Here the CDR3 DNA reads TGTGCCAGCAGCTTAGCGGTGGCTAGCGGCTCCTACGAGCAGTACTTC. The entire variable domain, with the rest obtained from reference TRBV7-8 and TRBJ2-7, is as follows: GAGVSQSPRYKVAKRGQDVALRCDPISGHVSLFWYQQALGQGPEFLTYFQNEAQLDKSGLPSDRFFAERPEGSVSTLKIQRTQQEDSAVYLCASSLAVASGSYEQYFGPGTRLTVT.

The rearrangement uses TRBV5-4 and TRBJ2-2; no firm D call. This CDR3 has 15 amino acids. The V and J ends lost 1 base and 1 base respectively, with 8 bases between them. Germline CDR1 and CDR2: SGHNT and YYREEE (reference sequence). The CDR3 sequence: CASSLSQQNTGELFF. The CDR3, as DNA: TGTGCCAGCAGCTTGAGTCAGCAGAACACCGGGGAGCTGTTTTTT. Supplemented by reference TRBV5-4 and TRBJ2-2, the full variable domain reads ETGVTQSPTHLIKTRGQQVTLRCSSQSGHNTVSWYQQALGQGPQFIFQYYREEENGRGNFPPRFSGLQFPNYSSELNVNALELDDSALYLCASSLSQQNTGELFFGEGSRLTVL.

The V and J genes are TRBV20-1 and TRBJ2-3; D is unresolved. This CDR3 region has 11 residues. CDR1 is DFQATT, CDR2 SNEGSKA, per germline (reference sequence). V gave up 7 bases and J gave up 0 bases, with 5 bases separating them. The CDR3 nucleotides read TGCAGTGTAGAGAGCACAGATACGCAGTATTTT. It specifies CSVESTDTQYF.

A few counts support this clone. V and J are TRBV9 and TRBJ2-1; 12 bases fit TRBD2. The J segment lost 6 bases and the V segment lost 2 bases, leaving 6 bases of the junction unmatched. CDR3 size: 16 residues. The germline V gene encodes CDR1 SGDLS and CDR2 YYNGEE. CDR3 sequence: CASSVLGLAGSNEQFF. The DNA for the CDR3 is TGTGCCAGCAGCGTTCTTGGACTAGCGGGAAGCAATGAGCAGTTCTTC.

This clone occurred a few times. The V gene is TRBV5-4, the J gene TRBJ2-1; D is tentatively TRBD1 or TRBD2 (5 bases each). The CDR3 has 15 amino acids. Trimming took off 4 bases at V and 7 bases at J, with 18 bases between the two ends. The germline CDR1 and CDR2 sequences are SGHNT and YYREEE (reference sequence). Here the CDR3 DNA reads TGTGCCAGCAGCCCCGGGACGGACATGCCAAATGAGCAGTTCTTC. Its protein is CASSPGTDMPNEQFF. Looking up the rest from reference TRBV5-4 and TRBJ2-1 gives the full variable domain: ETGVTQSPTHLIKTRGQQVTLRCSSQSGHNTVSWYQQALGQGPQFIFQYYREEENGRGNFPPRFSGLQFPNYSSELNVNALELDDSALYLCASSPGTDMPNEQFFGPGTRLTVL.

V is TRBV6-5 and J is TRBJ2-5; D is ambiguous. The DNA matches TRBJ2-7 better at its end, which makes the J call doubtful. Germline lookup yields CDR1 MNHEY and CDR2 SVGAGI. CDR3 size: 14 residues. The DNA for the CDR3 is TGTGCCAGCAGTTACGGCGCTCAAACCTACGAGCAGTACTTC. It encodes CASSYGAQTYEQYF.

The V and J genes are TRBV9 and TRBJ2-3, with D maybe TRBD1 (5 bases). Germline loops: CDR1 SGDLS, CDR2 YYNGEE. V dropped 3 bases and J dropped 3 bases, with 14 bases sitting between them. CDR3 length equals 15 residues. The CDR3 protein is CASSGRQYGTDTQYF. Here the CDR3 DNA reads TGTGCCAGCAGCGGCAGACAGTATGGGACAGATACGCAGTATTTT.

V gene TRBV18 combines with J gene TRBJ2-5; 9 positions agree with TRBD1. CDR3 size: 15 residues. The V gene end was trimmed by 3 bases and the J gene end by 5 bases; junction bases not matched to a gene: 7. Germline-derived CDR1 and CDR2 are KGHSH and LQKENI. The chain's CDR3 is CASSPTGGGLETQYF. The CDR3 DNA reads as TGTGCCAGCTCACCTACAGGGGGCGGATTGGAGACCCAGTACTTC.

V and J are TRBV28 and TRBJ1-1; D unclear. Germline V lookup: CDR1 MDHEN, CDR2 SYDVKM. The CDR3 has 13 residues. The ends were cut back, 8 bases at V and 1 base at J, with 11 bases in the middle. For the CDR3, the DNA is TGTGCCAGCTCCCTCGTCCCGAACACTGAAGCTTTCTTT. It translates to CASSLVPNTEAFF. The entire variable domain, with the rest obtained from reference TRBV28 and TRBJ1-1, is as follows: DVKVTQSSRYLVKRTGEKVFLECVQDMDHENMFWYRQDPGLGLRLIYFSYDVKMKEKGDIPEGYSVSREKKERFSLILESASTNQTSMYLCASSLVPNTEAFFGQGTRLTVV.

The rearrangement joins TRBV10-3 to TRBJ2-7; a weak D match, TRBD1 (5 bases). Per the germline V gene, CDR1 is ENHRY and CDR2 is SYGVKD. V lost 4 bases to trimming and J lost 1 base, with 11 bases between them. This CDR3 is 14 amino acids long. This chain's CDR3 is CAISARTLSYEQYF. DNA of the CDR3: TGTGCCATCAGTGCGCGGACACTTTCCTACGAGCAGTACTTC.

The rearrangement uses TRBV5-1 and TRBJ2-5; D might be TRBD2 (5 bases). V lost 2 bases and J 4 bases, leaving 15 bases between the germline ends. The CDR3 is 15 residues long. Looked up from germline, CDR1 is SGHRS and CDR2 is YFSETQ. The DNA of the CDR3 is TGCGCCAGCAGCTTTACGTCCGGGGATCGAGAGACCCAGTACTTC. Its translation is CASSFTSGDRETQYF.

As DNA, the CDR3 is TGCGCCAGCAGCCTTGGGACAGGGGACAGCTATGGCTACACCTTC. It translates to CASSLGTGDSYGYTF. This sequence joins TRBV5-1 and TRBJ1-2; TRBD1 aligns across 10 bases. The CDR3 has 15 residues. J gave up 4 bases and V 4 bases, and 7 bases lay outside the gene matches. Germline assignment: CDR1 SGHRS and CDR2 YFSETQ.

This rearrangement joins TRBV27 to TRBJ2-1; no clear D. In germline, CDR1 is MNHEY, CDR2 SMNVEV (reference sequence). The CDR3 is 12 amino acids. The V and J ends lost 0 bases and 7 bases respectively, with 4 bases between them. CDR3 amino acids: CASSLSKNEQFF. The CDR3 nucleotides are TGTGCCAGCAGTTTATCTAAAAATGAGCAGTTCTTC.

V and J are TRBV5-1 and TRBJ2-7, with D unresolved. Germline values: CDR1 SGHRS, CDR2 YFSETQ. CDR3 length: 15 residues. Trimming removed 0 bases at V and 0 bases at J, with 10 bases between. CDR3 loop: CASSLVPSPSYEQYF. As DNA, the CDR3 is TGCGCCAGCAGCTTGGTACCAAGCCCCTCCTACGAGCAGTACTTC. Based on the CDR3 plus reference TRBV5-1 and TRBJ2-7, the full variable domain is KAGVTQTPRYLIKTRGQQVTLSCSPISGHRSVSWYQQTPGQGLQFLFEYFSETQRNKGNFPGRFSGRQFSNSRSEMNVSTLELGDSALYLCASSLVPSPSYEQYFGPGTRLTVT.

The V call is TRBV6-1, the J call TRBJ2-3; D possibly corresponds to TRBD1 (5 bases). The V end was cut by 2 bases, the J end by 5 bases, with 11 bases between. Germline V CDR1 and CDR2: MNHNS, SASEGT. This CDR3 has 14 amino acids. The CDR3 sequence: CASSELQGLDTQYF. The DNA for the CDR3 is TGTGCCAGCAGTGAACTGCAGGGTTTAGATACGCAGTATTTT.

CDR3 bases: TGTGCCACCATGGAGGGGACGGATGAAAAACTGTTTTTT. It specifies CATMEGTDEKLFF. V and J are TRBV18 and TRBJ1-4, with D perhaps matching TRBD1 (5 bases). The CDR3 is 13 amino acids. Trimming left V 10 bases short and J 6 bases short, with 15 bases between. CDR1 is KGHSH and CDR2 is LQKENI in the germline V gene.

The J gene is TRBJ1-1, the V gene TRBV29-1; 8 bases align to TRBD1. Germline V gene lookup returns CDR1 SQVTM and CDR2 ANQGSEA. The V and J ends lost 8 bases and 4 bases, in that order; junction bases with no gene match: 9. The CDR3 spans 13 residues. The chain's CDR3 is CSTRQGLFTEAFF. In DNA, the CDR3 is TGCAGCACCCGACAGGGGCTTTTCACTGAAGCTTTCTTT.

This clone was seen a handful of times. The chain joins TRBV14 to TRBJ1-2; D remains unclear. The CDR3 spans 19 residues. The V gene's germline CDR1 is SGHDN and CDR2 FVKESK. Trimming removed 0 bases at V and 1 base at J, with 21 bases between. CDR3: CASSQDPARWSPDNYGYTF. The DNA of the CDR3 is TGTGCCAGCAGCCAAGATCCGGCGCGTTGGTCCCCCGATAACTATGGCTACACCTTC.

The rearrangement uses TRBV2 and TRBJ2-3, with TRBD2 matching 8 bases. This CDR3 is built from 16 residues. Per the germline V gene, CDR1 is SNHLY and CDR2 is FYNNEI. V trimming: 7 bases; J trimming: 1 base; junction bases outside the gene matches: 10. This chain's CDR3 is CASKESGRQGTDTQYF. The CDR3 DNA sequence: TGTGCCAGCAAGGAAAGCGGGAGACAGGGCACAGATACGCAGTATTTT. Full variable domain (remainder filled in from reference TRBV2 and TRBJ2-3): EPEVTQTPSHQVTQMGQEVILRCVPISNHLYFYWYRQILGQKVEFLVSFYNNEISEKSEIFDDQFSVERPDGSNFTLKIRSTKLEDSAMYFCASKESGRQGTDTQYFGPGTRLTVL.